This T cell receptor beta chain comes out of a study of blood T cell repertoires in COVID-19. Study-wide context: COVID-19 samples, acute and convalescent, were from the United States, Italy and Spain.

The CDR3 is made up of 15 amino acids. The assay was immunoSEQ multiplex PCR, and TCRdb's table has in-frame clones only and misses some. The table shows some 230,000 clones, with about 80% occurring only once. Participant age was about 18 to 89 years, and participants resided in fewer than 30 US areas. Recovered participants had two consecutive negative NP/OP PCR tests, healthcare professional clearance, or symptom resolution. The chain carries TRBV12-1 and TRBJ1-6; the DNA was not used to check the table's D call, TRBD1. TRBV12-1 is shown as a pseudogene. Sequenced sample: PBMCs or T cells enriched from blood (not recorded which). The receptor was derived from a man in his forties or fifties who had recovered from COVID-19. CDR3 protein: CASSPQGKVGSPLHF. The CDR3 DNA reads TGTGCCAGCAGCCCCCAGGGGAAAGTCGGTTCACCCCTCCACTTT.